Listed here is a single TCR beta chain. The germline CDR1 and CDR2 sequences are LNHDA and SQIVND (reference sequence). The CDR3 extends over 15 amino acids. V lost 5 bases and J lost 2, with 14 bases in between. The protocol was immunoSEQ multiplex PCR, while the TCRdb copy is restricted to in-frame clones and leaves out a portion. The repertoire has about 81,000 clones, 90% to 97% of them found once; the top ten carry around 0.2%. The data belong to a study of technical replicates of blood from a handful of donors. This chain joins TRBV19 and TRBJ2-3; D gene uncertain. This receptor was taken from a human donor in good health. Sequenced input: T cells isolated from PBMCs. Written as DNA, the CDR3 is TGTGCCAGTAGTCCTACTCAACTCTACACAGATACGCAGTATTTT. It encodes CASSPTQLYTDTQYF.